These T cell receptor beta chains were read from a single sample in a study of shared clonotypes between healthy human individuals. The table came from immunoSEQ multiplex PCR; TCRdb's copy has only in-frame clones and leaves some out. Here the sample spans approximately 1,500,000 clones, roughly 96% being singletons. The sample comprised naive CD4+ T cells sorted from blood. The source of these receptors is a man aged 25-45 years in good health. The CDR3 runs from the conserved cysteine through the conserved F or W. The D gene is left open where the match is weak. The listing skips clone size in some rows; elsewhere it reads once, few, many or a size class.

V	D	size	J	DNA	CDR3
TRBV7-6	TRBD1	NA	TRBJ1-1	TGTGCCAGCAGCCGTGACAGGGCGGCCACTGAAGCTTTCTTT	CASSRDRAATEAFF
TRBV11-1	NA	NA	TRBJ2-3	TGTGCCAGCAGCTTTGGGAGTACTTCAGATACGCAGTATTTT	CASSFGSTSDTQYF
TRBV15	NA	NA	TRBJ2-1	TGTGCCACCAGCCGAGAGCTTGGCAATGAGCAGTTCTTC	CATSRELGNEQFF
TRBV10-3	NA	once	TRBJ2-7	TGTGCCATCAGTGCGGGACAACGCTACGAGCAGTACTTC	CAISAGQRYEQYF
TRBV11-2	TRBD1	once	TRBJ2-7	TGTGCCAGCAGCTCCCAGACAGGGGTCGAGCAGTACTTC	CASSSQTGVEQYF
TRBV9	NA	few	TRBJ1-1	TGTGCCAGCAGCGTAGTGCTGAACACTGAAGCTTTCTTT	CASSVVLNTEAFF
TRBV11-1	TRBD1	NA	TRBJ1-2	TGTGCCAGCAGCTTAGCCGGACAGGCCGCCGGTTATGGCTACACCTTC	CASSLAGQAAGYGYTF
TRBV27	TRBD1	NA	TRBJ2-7	TGTGCCAGCAAAGGGACAGGGGGGACCTCCTACGAGCAGTACTTC	CASKGTGGTSYEQYF
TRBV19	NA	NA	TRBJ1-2	TGTGCCAGTAGTAGGGGATGGACAGCTAGAACTAACTATGGCTACACCTTC	CASSRGWTARTNYGYTF
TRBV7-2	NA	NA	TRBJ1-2	TGTGCCAGCAGCTCCTTGGACTTCTATGGCTACACCTTC	CASSSLDFYGYTF
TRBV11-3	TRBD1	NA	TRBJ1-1	TGTGCCAGCAGCTTAGCGACACTGACAGGGAGTGCGATGCCTTTCTTT	CASSLATLTGSAMPFF
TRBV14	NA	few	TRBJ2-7	TGTGCCAGCAGCCCCCTCGGGAGCTACGAGCAGTACTTC	CASSPLGSYEQYF
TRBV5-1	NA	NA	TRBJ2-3	TGCGCCAGCAGCGGAGGTCCCGGGTCTACAGATACGCAGTATTTT	CASSGGPGSTDTQYF
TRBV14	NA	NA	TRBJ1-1	TGTGCCAGCAGCCTAATGACAACAAGGACTGAAGCTTTCTTT	CASSLMTTRTEAFF
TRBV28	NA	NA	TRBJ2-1	TGTGCCAGCAGTTTCCCTAGCAGGGGTGAGCAGTTCTTC	CASSFPSRGEQFF
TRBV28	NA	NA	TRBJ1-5	TGTGCCAGCAGTTTCCGTCCCGATCAGCCCCAGCATTTT	CASSFRPDQPQHF
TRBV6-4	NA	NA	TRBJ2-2	TGTGCCAGCAGTGACTCTCAGGTCGGGGGCACCGGGGAGCTGTTTTTT	CASSDSQVGGTGELFF
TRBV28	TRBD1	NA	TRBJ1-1	TGTGCCAGCAGCAGGGGGGGGAACACTGAAGCTTTCTTT	CASSRGGNTEAFF
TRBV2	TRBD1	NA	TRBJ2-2	TGTGCCAGCAGTGGACAGGGGAGGAACACCGGGGAGCTGTTTTTT	CASSGQGRNTGELFF
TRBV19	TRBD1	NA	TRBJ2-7	TGTGCCAGTAGTATGACGAGGCAGGGGGCTACGCAGTACTTC	CASSMTRQGATQYF
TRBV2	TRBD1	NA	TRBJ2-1	TGTGCCAGCAGCGTACAGGGGGCCCTTAACAATGAGCAGTTCTTC	CASSVQGALNNEQFF
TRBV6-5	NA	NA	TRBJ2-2	TGTGCCAGCAGAGAAACAGGCACCGGGGAGCTGTTTTTT	CASRETGTGELFF
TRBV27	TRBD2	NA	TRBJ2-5	TGTGCCAGCGATCAGCGGGAGGATGAGACCCAGTACTTC	CASDQREDETQYF
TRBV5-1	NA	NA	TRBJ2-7	TGCGCCAGCAGCTTGGCCGGGTTGTTGAGCTCCTACGAGCAGTACTTC	CASSLAGLLSSYEQYF
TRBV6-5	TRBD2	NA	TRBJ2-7	TGTGCCAGCATGCGGGGGGTGAACTACGAGCAGTACTTC	CASMRGVNYEQYF
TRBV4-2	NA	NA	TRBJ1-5	TGTGCCAGCAGCCACGACTTAAACGGAAATCAGCCCCAGCATTTT	CASSHDLNGNQPQHF
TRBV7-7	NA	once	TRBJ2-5	TGTGCCAGCAGCTTACAGGGGCCCCAAGAGACCCAGTACTTC	CASSLQGPQETQYF
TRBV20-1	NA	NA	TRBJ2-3	TGCAGTGCAACGGTGGTAGATACGCAGTATTTT	CSATVVDTQYF
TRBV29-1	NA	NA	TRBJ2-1	TGCAGCGTTGAATGGCAGGCAGTATACAATGAGCAGTTCTTC	CSVEWQAVYNEQFF
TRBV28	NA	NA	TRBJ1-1	TGTGCCAGCCTAGACAGGCGGAACACTGAAGCTTTCTTT	CASLDRRNTEAFF
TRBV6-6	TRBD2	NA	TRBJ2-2	TGTGCCAGCAGTTACTCGGCGGGAGGAATCGGGGAGCTGTTTTTT	CASSYSAGGIGELFF
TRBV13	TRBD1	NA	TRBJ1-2	TGTGCCAGCAGCTTAGAGGGACAGGGCCTAGGTGGCTACACCTTC	CASSLEGQGLGGYTF
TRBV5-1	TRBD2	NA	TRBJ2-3	TGCGCCAGCAGGATAGCGGGAGGATCGCCAGATACGCAGTATTTT	CASRIAGGSPDTQYF
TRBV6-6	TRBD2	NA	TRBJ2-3	TGTGCCAGCAGTTACGGTCTAGCGGGTTCGACAGATACGCAGTATTTT	CASSYGLAGSTDTQYF
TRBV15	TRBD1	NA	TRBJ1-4	TGTGCCACCAGGAACACCGGGACAGCTAATGAAAAACTGTTTTTT	CATRNTGTANEKLFF
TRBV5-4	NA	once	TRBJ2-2	TGTGCCAGCAGCTTGGCTACTTCGAACACCGGGGAGCTGTTTTTT	CASSLATSNTGELFF
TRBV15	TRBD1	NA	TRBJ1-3	TGTGCCACCAGCAGAGCAGGTCTGGGACAGCTCTCTGGAAACACCATATATTTT	CATSRAGLGQLSGNTIYF
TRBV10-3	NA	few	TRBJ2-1	TGTGCCATCAGTGGATATGAAGGGGGGACGTCTACGTCGAATGAGCAGTTCTTC	CAISGYEGGTSTSNEQFF
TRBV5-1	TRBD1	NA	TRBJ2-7	TGCGCCAGCAGCTCCCGGGACAGGGGATTCGAGCAGTACTTC	CASSSRDRGFEQYF
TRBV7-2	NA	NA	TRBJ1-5	TGTGCCAGCAGCCAAACCCTTCTCGGGCCCCAGCATTTT	CASSQTLLGPQHF
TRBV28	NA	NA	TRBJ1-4	TGTGCCAGCACCCATGTCGACAGTTGGGGGGAAAAACTGTTTTTT	CASTHVDSWGEKLFF
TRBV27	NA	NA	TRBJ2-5	TGTGCCAGCAAAACCAGGGGCGAAGAGACCCAGTACTTC	CASKTRGEETQYF
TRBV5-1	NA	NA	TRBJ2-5	TGCGCCAGCAGCTTTGGTCACCAAGAGACCCAGTACTTC	CASSFGHQETQYF
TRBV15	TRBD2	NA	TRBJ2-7	TGTGCCACCAGCAGAGATCTGCGGGGGAGCGAGCAGTACTTC	CATSRDLRGSEQYF
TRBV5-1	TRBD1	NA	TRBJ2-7	TGCGCCAGCTCCCCGGGACAGGGGGCCTACGAGCAGTACTTC	CASSPGQGAYEQYF
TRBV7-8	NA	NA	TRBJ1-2	TGTGCCAGCAGCTTACTGGCGGGGGAGGACTATGGCTACACCTTC	CASSLLAGEDYGYTF
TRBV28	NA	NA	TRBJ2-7	TGTGCCAGCAGTCGACGATTCGGCTACGAGCAGTACTTC	CASSRRFGYEQYF
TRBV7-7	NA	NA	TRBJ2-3	TGTGCTAGCAGTAGGGGACGAACAGATACGCAGTATTTT	CASSRGRTDTQYF